Listed here is a single T cell receptor beta chain. Antigen specificity is unknown. The sample originates from a study of vaccination effects on CD4 cells after COVID-19. Across the whole study: The two convalescent patients provided samples 16 days and one week before vaccination.

The method was immunoSEQ multiplex PCR; TCRdb's version includes in-frame clones alone and lacks a portion of them. Here the sample spans 45,000 or so clones, roughly 80% being singletons. Trimming took off 6 bases at V and 5 bases at J, with 13 bases between the two ends. This CDR3 contains 13 residues. Germline CDR1 is SGHTA and CDR2 is FQGNSA. Once cultured for approximately ten days, the cells underwent separation to obtain CD4+ T cells. The authors exchanged half the medium for IL-2 medium on days 3 and 7. This clonotype was sampled from a human donor who had a prior SARS-CoV-2 infection. V usage is TRBV7-2 and J usage is TRBJ2-5; no clear D gene. Sequencing used CD4+ T cells from PBMCs cultured without peptide, obtained before COVID-19 vaccination. As DNA, the CDR3 is TGTGCCAGCAGTACAAACTTGTGGGAGACCCAGTACTTC. It encodes CASSTNLWETQYF.